Each of the 4 T cell receptor beta chains below was sequenced from the same sample in a study of shared clonotypes between healthy human individuals. The protocol was immunoSEQ multiplex PCR, while the TCRdb copy is restricted to in-frame clones and leaves out a portion. The table shows some 1.5 million clones, with 98% occurring only once. Specimen: naive CD4+ T cells sorted from blood. Subset noted: CD45RA+ positively selected. These receptors were collected from a man under 40 in good health.

In DNA form, the CDR3 reads TGTGCCAGCAGTTCCCTACCCGCAGCCGGGAAGGAGCAGTTCTTC. Residues: CASSSLPAAGKEQFF. J is TRBJ2-1 and V is TRBV27; a weak D match, TRBD2 (5 bases). This CDR3 contains 15 residues. Looked up from germline, CDR1 is MNHEY and CDR2 is SMNVEV (reference sequence). Deletions cut 4 bases from V and 10 bases from J, with 20 bases between.

This chain connects TRBV4-2 to TRBJ2-7, with D perhaps TRBD1 or TRBD2 (5 bases each). The CDR3 length is 15 residues. Germline V gene lookup returns CDR1 LGHNA and CDR2 YNFKEQ. Trimming cost V 4 bases and J 3 bases, with 16 bases left between them. CDR3 coding DNA: TGTGCCAGCAGCCCTGACCGGGACGGCGACTACGAGCAGTACTTC. Translation gives CASSPDRDGDYEQYF.

The chain couples TRBV29-1 to TRBJ2-5; 7 nucleotides align to TRBD2. Looked up from germline, CDR1 is SQVTM and CDR2 is ANQGSEA. The length of the CDR3 is 12 residues. J was trimmed by 5 bases and V by 7 bases; bases with no gene match: 7. The CDR3 here is CSAVGTIETQYF. The CDR3 DNA sequence: TGCAGCGCGGTCGGGACTATTGAGACCCAGTACTTC.

The chain uses TRBV5-4 and TRBJ2-5; D might be TRBD2 (5 bases). CDR3 length: 16 amino acids. The V gene's germline CDR1 is SGHNT and CDR2 YYREEE (reference sequence). The V end was cut by 3 bases, the J end by 5 bases, with 20 bases between. In DNA form, the CDR3 reads TGTGCCAGCAGCTCCTCAGGTGGGAGTGGGCGCGAGACCCAGTACTTC. Encoded protein: CASSSSGGSGRETQYF.